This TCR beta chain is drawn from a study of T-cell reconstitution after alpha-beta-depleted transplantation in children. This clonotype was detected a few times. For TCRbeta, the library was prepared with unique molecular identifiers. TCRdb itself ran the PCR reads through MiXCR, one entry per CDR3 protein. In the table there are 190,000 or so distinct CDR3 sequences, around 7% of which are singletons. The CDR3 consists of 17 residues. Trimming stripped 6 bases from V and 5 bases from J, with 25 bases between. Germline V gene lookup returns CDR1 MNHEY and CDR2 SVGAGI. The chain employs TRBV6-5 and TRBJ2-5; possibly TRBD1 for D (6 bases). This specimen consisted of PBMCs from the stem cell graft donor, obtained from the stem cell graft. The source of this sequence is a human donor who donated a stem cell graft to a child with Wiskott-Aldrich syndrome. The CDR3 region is CASSRGRGHQSIETQYF. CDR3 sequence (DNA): TGTGCCAGCAGCCGCGGCAGGGGCCACCAGTCTATCGAGACCCAGTACTTC.